A single sample is the source of the 13 T cell receptor beta chains below, sequenced in a study of beta chain features in type 1 diabetes. The whole isolated RNA underwent reverse transcription, so sequencing captured expressed TCRB transcripts. The table came from immunoSEQ multiplex PCR; TCRdb's copy has only in-frame clones and leaves some out. The table shows 500,000 to 700,000 clones, with less than 20% occurring only once. Sequencing was performed on naive CD4+ T cells from blood. The receptors come from a man younger than 35 in good health.

This clone was recorded a few times. The chain is built from TRBV9 and TRBJ1-1, with 7 positions matching TRBD1. Germline V gene data show CDR1 as SGDLS and CDR2 as YYNGEE. The CDR3 covers 14 residues. Trimming took 3 bases from V and 4 from J; bases not matched to a gene: 6. CDR3 DNA sequence: TGTGCCAGCAGCGCAACAGGGGTCGGCACTGAAGCTTTCTTT. Translating it yields CASSATGVGTEAFF.

This clone was recorded a few times. The V gene is TRBV11-3, the J gene TRBJ2-1; D ambiguous. The CDR3 covers 14 residues. V lost 1 base to trimming and J lost 6 bases, with 10 bases between them. The germline V gene encodes CDR1 SGHNT and CDR2 YENEEA. CDR3 in amino acids: CASSLVRGSNEQFF. CDR3 DNA: TGTGCCAGCAGCTTAGTGCGAGGCTCCAATGAGCAGTTCTTC. Filled out from reference TRBV11-3 and TRBJ2-1, the complete variable domain reads EAGVVQSPRYKIIEKKQPVAFWCNPISGHNTLYWYLQNLGQGPELLIRYENEEAVDDSQLPKDRFSAERLKGVDSTLKIQPAELGDSAVYLCASSLVRGSNEQFFGPGTRLTVL.

This clone was recorded a few times. The rearrangement joins TRBV2 to TRBJ1-5; TRBD1 agrees at 7 bases. Unmatched junction bases numbered 6, after V lost 7 bases and J lost 0 bases. CDR1 is SNHLY and CDR2 is FYNNEI in the germline V gene. CDR3 length equals 15 residues. The CDR3 region is CASKTGKGSNQPQHF. In nucleotides, the CDR3 is TGTGCCAGCAAGACAGGGAAGGGTAGCAATCAGCCCCAGCATTTT.

The chain uses TRBV7-9 and TRBJ1-2; D is unclear. The CDR3 runs 18 residues. From germline, CDR1 is SEHNR and CDR2 FQNEAQ (reference sequence). Trimming took off 2 bases at V and 3 bases at J, with 22 bases between the two ends. The CDR3 sequence: CASSLPRAGLLRDYGYTF. Here the CDR3 DNA reads TGTGCCAGCAGCTTACCCCGGGCAGGCCTGCTTCGTGACTATGGCTACACCTTC.

The V call is TRBV4-3, the J call TRBJ2-7; the D is unclear. The germline V gene encodes CDR1 LGHNA and CDR2 YSLEER. The CDR3 spans 15 residues. V was cut by 0 bases and J by 2 bases, with 11 bases left in between. CDR3 sequence reads: CASSQDISLTYEQYF. CDR3 nucleotide sequence: TGCGCCAGCAGCCAAGATATAAGTTTAACCTACGAGCAGTACTTC.

This sequence joins TRBV27 and TRBJ2-5, with 8 bases fitting TRBD1. Germline CDR1 reads MNHEY; CDR2 reads SMNVEV (reference sequence). There are 14 residues in the CDR3. The V and J ends lost 6 bases and 5 bases, in that order; junction bases with no gene match: 8. The DNA for the CDR3 is TGTGCCAGCAGCCTTGACAGGGGCGGCGAGACCCAGTACTTC. Amino acid sequence: CASSLDRGGETQYF.

V and J are TRBV7-9 and TRBJ2-1; TRBD2 might be the D (5 bases). V was trimmed by 5 bases and J by 2 bases, leaving 16 bases between them. The CDR3 consists of 16 residues. The germline gives CDR1 SEHNR, CDR2 FQNEAQ (reference sequence). CDR3 DNA sequence: TGTGCCAGCAGCCCGGAGGAAAATTCCCCCTACAATGAGCAGTTCTTC. This codes for CASSPEENSPYNEQFF.

Comments on this clone: The sample contains more than one DNA sequence encoding this CDR3. The chain links TRBV19 to TRBJ2-2; the match to TRBD1 covers 7 bases. Germline-derived CDR1 and CDR2 are LNHDA and SQIVND (reference sequence). The CDR3 sequence is 14 residues long. V gave up 6 bases and J gave up 4 bases; unmatched junction bases: 5. The CDR3 nucleotides read TGTGCCAGTAGGCTGACAGGGAGCACCGGGGAGCTGTTTTTT. Its protein product is CASRLTGSTGELFF.

For this clone: In the same sample, other DNA sequences code for this CDR3. The gene calls are TRBV28 and TRBJ1-2, with D unresolved. Germline V gives CDR1 MDHEN, CDR2 SYDVKM. V was trimmed by 5 bases and J by 4 bases, leaving 8 bases between them. The CDR3 has 12 residues. This CDR3 reads CASSLRGYGYTF. The CDR3 region has the DNA TGTGCCAGCAGTCTGAGAGGCTATGGCTACACCTTC.

The chain links TRBV5-1 to TRBJ2-1; 11 nucleotides match TRBD2. With V trimmed by 0 bases and J by 7 bases, 15 bases remained unmatched. The CDR3 is 19 amino acids. From germline, CDR1 is SGHRS and CDR2 YFSETQ. CDR3 nucleotide sequence: TGCGCCAGCAGCTTGGTAACCCCGCTGGGACTAGCGGTCACTAATGAGCAGTTCTTC. Translated: CASSLVTPLGLAVTNEQFF.

This clone turned up a few times. The genes are TRBV23-1 and TRBJ2-4; 9 bases match TRBD1. TRBV23-1 belongs to the ORF category, with a function that is uncertain. The V gene end was trimmed by 8 bases and the J gene end by 0 bases; junction bases not matched to a gene: 11. The length of the CDR3 is 17 residues. The CDR3 loop is CASVPGQGGVAKNIQYF. CDR3 nucleotides: TGCGCCAGCGTACCGGGACAGGGAGGAGTAGCCAAAAACATTCAGTACTTC.

This clone was detected a few times. V usage is TRBV14 and J usage is TRBJ2-2, with D uncertain. The CDR3 has 13 residues. Germline V gene sequence: CDR1 SGHDN, CDR2 FVKESK. V dropped 2 bases and J dropped 5 bases, with 6 bases sitting between them. CDR3 region: CASSQLITGELFF. Here the CDR3 DNA reads TGTGCCAGCAGCCAACTGATTACCGGGGAGCTGTTTTTT.

A few counts support this clone. The rearrangement joins TRBV5-1 to TRBJ2-7; 9 bases map to TRBD1. The germline gives CDR1 SGHRS, CDR2 YFSETQ. This CDR3 region has 12 residues. V trimming: 0 bases; J trimming: 9 bases; junction bases outside the gene matches: 1. The CDR3 nucleotides read TGCGCCAGCAGCTTGGGGACAGGGGTGCAGTACTTC. It is translated as CASSLGTGVQYF.